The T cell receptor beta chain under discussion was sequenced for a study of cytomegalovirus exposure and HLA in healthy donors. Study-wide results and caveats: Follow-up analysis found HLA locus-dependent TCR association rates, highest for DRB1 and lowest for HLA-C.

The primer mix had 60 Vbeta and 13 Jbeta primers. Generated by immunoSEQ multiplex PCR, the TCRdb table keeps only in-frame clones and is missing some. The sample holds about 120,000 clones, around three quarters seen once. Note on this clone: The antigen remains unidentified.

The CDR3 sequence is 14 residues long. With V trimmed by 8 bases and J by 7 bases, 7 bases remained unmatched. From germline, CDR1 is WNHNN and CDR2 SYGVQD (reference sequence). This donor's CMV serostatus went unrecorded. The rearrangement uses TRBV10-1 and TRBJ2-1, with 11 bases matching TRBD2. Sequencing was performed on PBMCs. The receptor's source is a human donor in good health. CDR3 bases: TGCGCCAGCTCACTAGCGGGAGAGGGGAATGAGCAGTTCTTC. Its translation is CASSLAGEGNEQFF.